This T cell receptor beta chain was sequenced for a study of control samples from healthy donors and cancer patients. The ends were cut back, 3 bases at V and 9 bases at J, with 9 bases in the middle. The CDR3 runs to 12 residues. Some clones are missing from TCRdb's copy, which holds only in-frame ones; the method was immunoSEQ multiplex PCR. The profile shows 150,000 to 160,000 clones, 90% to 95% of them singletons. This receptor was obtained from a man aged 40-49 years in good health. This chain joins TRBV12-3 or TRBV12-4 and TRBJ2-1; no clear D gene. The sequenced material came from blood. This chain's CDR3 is CASSLRRTEQFF. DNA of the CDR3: TGTGCCAGCAGTTTGCGGCGGACTGAGCAGTTCTTC.